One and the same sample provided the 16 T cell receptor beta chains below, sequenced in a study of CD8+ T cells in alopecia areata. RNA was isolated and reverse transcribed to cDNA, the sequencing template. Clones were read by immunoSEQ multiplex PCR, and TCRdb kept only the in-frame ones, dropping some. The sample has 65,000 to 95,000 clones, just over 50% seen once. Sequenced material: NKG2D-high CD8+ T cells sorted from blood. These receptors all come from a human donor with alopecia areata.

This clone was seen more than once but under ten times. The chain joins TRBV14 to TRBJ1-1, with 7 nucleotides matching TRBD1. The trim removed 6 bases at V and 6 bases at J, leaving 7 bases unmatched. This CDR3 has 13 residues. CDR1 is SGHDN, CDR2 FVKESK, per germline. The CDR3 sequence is CASSRLGQSEAFF. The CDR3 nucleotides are TGTGCCAGCAGTCGATTGGGACAGTCTGAAGCTTTCTTT.

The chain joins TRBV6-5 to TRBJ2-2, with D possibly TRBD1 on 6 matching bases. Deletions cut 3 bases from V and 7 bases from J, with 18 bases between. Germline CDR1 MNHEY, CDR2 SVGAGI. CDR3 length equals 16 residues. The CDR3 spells CASSYYPRGAGGELFF. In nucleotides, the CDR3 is TGTGCCAGCAGTTATTATCCCAGGGGCGCAGGCGGGGAGCTGTTTTTT.

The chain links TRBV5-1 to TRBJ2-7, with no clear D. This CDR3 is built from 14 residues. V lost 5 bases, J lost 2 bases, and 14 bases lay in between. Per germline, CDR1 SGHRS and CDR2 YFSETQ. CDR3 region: CASSGPTNAYEQYF. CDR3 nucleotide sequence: TGCGCCAGCAGTGGGCCGACAAATGCCTACGAGCAGTACTTC.

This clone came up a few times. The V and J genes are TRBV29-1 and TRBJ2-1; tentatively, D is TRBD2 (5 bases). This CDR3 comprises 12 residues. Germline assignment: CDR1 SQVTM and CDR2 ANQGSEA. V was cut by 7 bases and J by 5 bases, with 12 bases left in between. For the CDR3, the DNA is TGCAGCGCGCACCGAGGGAACAATGAGCAGTTCTTC. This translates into CSAHRGNNEQFF.

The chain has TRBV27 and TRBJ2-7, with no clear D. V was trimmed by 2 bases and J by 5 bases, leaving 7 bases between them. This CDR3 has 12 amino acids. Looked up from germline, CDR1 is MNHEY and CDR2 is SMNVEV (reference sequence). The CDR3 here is CASSLPGHEQYF. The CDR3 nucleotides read TGTGCCAGCAGTTTACCAGGACACGAGCAGTACTTC.

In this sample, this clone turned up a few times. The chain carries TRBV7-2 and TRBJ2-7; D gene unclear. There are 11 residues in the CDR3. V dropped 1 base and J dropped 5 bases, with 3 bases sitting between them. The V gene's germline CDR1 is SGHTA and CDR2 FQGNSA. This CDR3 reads CASSLGDEQYF. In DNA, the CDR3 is TGTGCCAGCAGCTTAGGAGACGAGCAGTACTTC. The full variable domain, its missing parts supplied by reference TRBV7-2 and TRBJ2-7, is GAGVSQSPSNKVTEKGKDVELRCDPISGHTALYWYRQSLGQGLEFLIYFQGNSAPDKSGLPSDRFSAERTGGSVSTLTIQRTQQEDSAVYLCASSLGDEQYFGPGTRLTVT.

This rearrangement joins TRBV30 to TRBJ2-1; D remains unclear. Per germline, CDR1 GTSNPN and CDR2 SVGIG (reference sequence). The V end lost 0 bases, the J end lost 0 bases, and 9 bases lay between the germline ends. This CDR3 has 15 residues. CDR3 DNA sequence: TGTGCCTGGAGTGTCTGGGGTTACTCCTACAATGAGCAGTTCTTC. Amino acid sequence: CAWSVWGYSYNEQFF.

In DNA form, the CDR3 reads TGTGCCAGCAGCTTCGGACAGGGAGGCGAGCAGTACTTC. Its protein product is CASSFGQGGEQYF. The V and J genes are TRBV11-2 and TRBJ2-7, with TRBD1 matching 8 bases. J was trimmed by 6 bases and V by 3 bases; bases with no gene match: 4. Germline CDR1 and CDR2: SGHAT and FQNNGV. The CDR3 sequence is 13 residues long.

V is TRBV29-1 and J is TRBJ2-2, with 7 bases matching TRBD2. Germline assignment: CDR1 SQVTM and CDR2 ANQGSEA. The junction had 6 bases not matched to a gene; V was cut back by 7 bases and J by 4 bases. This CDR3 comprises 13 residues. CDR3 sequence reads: CSGGGSVTGELFF. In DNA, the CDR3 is TGCAGCGGGGGGGGGTCGGTCACCGGGGAGCTGTTTTTT.

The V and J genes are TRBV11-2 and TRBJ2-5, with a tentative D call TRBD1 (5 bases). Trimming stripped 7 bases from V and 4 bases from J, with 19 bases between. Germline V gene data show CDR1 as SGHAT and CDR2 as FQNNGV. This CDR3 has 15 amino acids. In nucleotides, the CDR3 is TGTGCCAGCAACTTGGGGCCACTAAGGGGAGAGACCCAGTACTTC. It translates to CASNLGPLRGETQYF.

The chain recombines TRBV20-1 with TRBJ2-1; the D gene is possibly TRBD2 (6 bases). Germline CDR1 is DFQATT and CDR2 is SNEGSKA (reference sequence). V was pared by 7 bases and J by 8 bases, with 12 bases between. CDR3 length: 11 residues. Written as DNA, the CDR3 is TGCAGTGTTGGCGGGGTAGATGAGCAGTTCTTC. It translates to CSVGGVDEQFF.

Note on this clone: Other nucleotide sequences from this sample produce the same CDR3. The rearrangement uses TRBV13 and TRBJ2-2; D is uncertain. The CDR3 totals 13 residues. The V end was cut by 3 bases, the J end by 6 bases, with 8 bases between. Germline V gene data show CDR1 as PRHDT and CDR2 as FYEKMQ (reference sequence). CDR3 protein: CASSLEAPGELFF. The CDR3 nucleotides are TGTGCCAGCAGCTTGGAAGCGCCCGGGGAGCTGTTTTTT.

The CDR3 sequence is CASSSRLGIPTDTQYF. The CDR3, as DNA: TGTGCCAGCAGCTCGCGACTAGGAATCCCCACAGATACGCAGTATTTT. This rearrangement joins TRBV28 to TRBJ2-3, with D possibly TRBD2 on 6 matching bases. V shed 6 bases and J shed 2 bases, with 18 bases lying between them. The CDR3 has 16 amino acids. CDR1 is MDHEN and CDR2 is SYDVKM in the germline V gene. The full variable domain, rest sourced from reference TRBV28 and TRBJ2-3, is DVKVTQSSRYLVKRTGEKVFLECVQDMDHENMFWYRQDPGLGLRLIYFSYDVKMKEKGDIPEGYSVSREKKERFSLILESASTNQTSMYLCASSSRLGIPTDTQYFGPGTRLTVL.

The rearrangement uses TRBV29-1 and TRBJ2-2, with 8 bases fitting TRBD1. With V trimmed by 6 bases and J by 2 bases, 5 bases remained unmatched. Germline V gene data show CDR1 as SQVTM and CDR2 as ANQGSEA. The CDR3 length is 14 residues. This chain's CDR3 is CSVDRGRNTGELFF. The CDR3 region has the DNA TGCAGCGTCGACAGGGGACGAAACACCGGGGAGCTGTTTTTT.

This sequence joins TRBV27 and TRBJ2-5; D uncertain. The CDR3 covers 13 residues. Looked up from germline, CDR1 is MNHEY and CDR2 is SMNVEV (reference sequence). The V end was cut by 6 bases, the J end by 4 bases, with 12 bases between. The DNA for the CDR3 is TGTGCCAGCAGACAGATGGTTGGAGAGACCCAGTACTTC. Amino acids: CASRQMVGETQYF.

CDR3 amino acids: CASSLSPLGQYF. The CDR3 DNA follows: TGTGCCAGCAGTTTATCCCCGTTGGGGCAGTACTTC. This chain joins TRBV28 and TRBJ2-7; D ambiguous. Germline values: CDR1 MDHEN, CDR2 SYDVKM. V gave up 1 base and J gave up 9 bases, with 10 bases separating them. CDR3 length equals 12 residues.